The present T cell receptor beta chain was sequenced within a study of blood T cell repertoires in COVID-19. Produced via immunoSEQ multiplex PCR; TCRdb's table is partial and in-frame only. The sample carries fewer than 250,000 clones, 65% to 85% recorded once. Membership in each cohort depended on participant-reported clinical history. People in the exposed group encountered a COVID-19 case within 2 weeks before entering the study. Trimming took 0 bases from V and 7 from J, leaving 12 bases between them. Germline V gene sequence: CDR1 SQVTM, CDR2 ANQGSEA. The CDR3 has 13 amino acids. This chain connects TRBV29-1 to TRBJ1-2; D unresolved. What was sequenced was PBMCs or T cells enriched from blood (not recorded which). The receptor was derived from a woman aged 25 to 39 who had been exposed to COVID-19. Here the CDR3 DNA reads TGCAGCGTTGAAGATCGCGTAAGAGGTGGCTACACCTTC. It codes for CSVEDRVRGGYTF. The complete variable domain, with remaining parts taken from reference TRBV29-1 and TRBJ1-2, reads SAVISQKPSRDICQRGTSLTIQCQVDSQVTMMFWYRQQPGQSLTLIATANQGSEATYESGFVIDKFPISRPNLTFSTLTVSNMSPEDSSIYLCSVEDRVRGGYTFGSGTRLTVV.